The clone carrying this TCR beta chain was seen at least ten times. Its antigen is as yet unknown. Possible read error: a much larger clone is one base away. Purified naive CD4+ T cells were depleted of CD25+ Tregs. Germline assignment: CDR1 LGHDT and CDR2 YNNKEL (reference sequence). V lost 6 bases to trimming and J lost 2 bases, with 11 bases between them. The CDR3 is made up of 14 amino acids. Full-length variable regions came from constant-region reverse primers plus semi-nested Nested Universal Primer A PCR. TCRdb called the 5' RACE reads again in MiXCR, with one record for every CDR3 protein. The data hold about 8,900 distinct CDR3 sequences, with approximately 26% observed a single time. Whole-study results and caveats: The larger cohort examined one V-J beta rearrangement, not whole repertoires.

The rearrangement links TRBV3-1 to TRBJ1-3; no reliable D call. The sequenced sample consisted of naive CD4+ T cells sorted from a lymph node. As for subset: naive CD4+ T cells, CD4+CD45RA+CD25-. The receptor was derived from a female donor with breast cancer. CDR3 DNA: TGTGCCAGCAGTCCGGTATCAGCTGGAAACACCATATATTTT. It specifies CASSPVSAGNTIYF.